What follows are 25 T cell receptor beta chains derived from one specimen sequenced in a study of blood T cell repertoires in COVID-19. Clones were read by immunoSEQ multiplex PCR, and TCRdb kept only the in-frame ones, dropping some. Counted here are 88,000 or so clones, approximately 89% occurring once; the ten biggest clones make up about 2.5%. The specimen was peripheral blood. The origin of the receptors is a man over 45 with acute or convalescent COVID-19.

V and J are TRBV4-1 and TRBJ1-6; D is unclear. The CDR3 sequence is 15 residues long. Germline CDR1 reads MGHRA; CDR2 reads YSYEKL. V lost 1 base and J lost 2, with 6 bases in between. CDR3: CASSQVLPYNSPLHF. In nucleotides, the CDR3 is TGCGCCAGCAGCCAAGTCCTTCCCTATAATTCACCCCTCCACTTT.

The chain carries TRBV4-2 and TRBJ2-3, with 7 bases fitting TRBD2. Germline-derived CDR1 and CDR2 are LGHNA and YNFKEQ. V dropped 1 base and J dropped 6; count of bases not matched to a gene: 7. This CDR3 comprises 15 residues. For the CDR3, the DNA is TGTGCCAGCAGCCAAGCGGGCGGGAGTAGCGATACGCAGTATTTT. Translated: CASSQAGGSSDTQYF.

The rearrangement uses TRBV11-3 and TRBJ2-5; 9 bases agree with TRBD2. The CDR3 spans 13 residues. V was clipped by 5 bases and J by 5 bases; unmatched bases: 3. Germline V gene lookup returns CDR1 SGHNT and CDR2 YENEEA. CDR3 coding DNA: TGTGCCAGCAGCCCCGGACTAGCGGAGACCCAGTACTTC. It is translated as CASSPGLAETQYF.

This rearrangement joins TRBV12-2 to TRBJ2-3; TRBD1, the table's D call, lacks a check against the DNA. TRBV12-2 is termed a pseudogene. The CDR3 runs to 17 residues. CDR3: CASRFPLYLTRGDTQYF. CDR3 nucleotides: TGTGCAAGTCGCTTCCCCCTCTACTTGACCAGGGGAGATACGCAGTATTTT.

This chain uses TRBV19 with TRBJ2-3, with TRBD1 identical over 8 bases. V trimming: 4 bases; J trimming: 4 bases; junction bases outside the gene matches: 10. Germline lookup yields CDR1 LNHDA and CDR2 SQIVND (reference sequence). The CDR3 runs 16 residues. The CDR3 nucleotides read TGTGCCAGTAGTAGTAGACAGGGGTTAGTATCAGATACGCAGTATTTT. Translating it yields CASSSRQGLVSDTQYF.

This sequence joins TRBV9 and TRBJ2-3; 8 bases line up with TRBD2. The V gene's germline CDR1 is SGDLS and CDR2 YYNGEE. The CDR3 is 15 amino acids. The V and J ends lost 2 bases and 3 bases, in that order; junction bases with no gene match: 5. CDR3 in amino acids: CASSVMGLVTDTQYF. DNA for the CDR3: TGTGCCAGCAGCGTGATGGGACTAGTGACAGATACGCAGTATTTT.

The chain joins TRBV18 to TRBJ2-3; D might be TRBD2 (6 bases). Trimming removed 6 bases at V and 4 bases at J, with 14 bases between. Germline V gene data show CDR1 as KGHSH and CDR2 as LQKENI. The CDR3 loop spans 14 amino acids. In DNA, the CDR3 is TGTGCCAGCTCTCTTATGGGGAGGTCAGATACGCAGTATTTT. Translating gives CASSLMGRSDTQYF.

This rearrangement joins TRBV28 to TRBJ1-6, with D possibly being TRBD1 (6 bases). Trimming stripped 6 bases from V and 0 bases from J, with 12 bases between. This CDR3 spans 16 amino acids. Germline V gene lookup returns CDR1 MDHEN and CDR2 SYDVKM. CDR3: CASRGTGSSYNSPLHF. As DNA, the CDR3 is TGTGCCAGCAGGGGTACAGGGAGCTCCTATAATTCACCCCTCCACTTT.

The chain has TRBV3-1 (or the pseudogene TRBV3-2) and TRBJ1-1; D perhaps matches TRBD1 (5 bases). Germline CDR1 and CDR2: LGHDT and YNNKEL (reference sequence). This CDR3 has 14 amino acids. V was trimmed by 0 bases and J by 5 bases, leaving 10 bases between them. The CDR3 sequence is CASSQEGRGTEAFF. The CDR3 bases are TGTGCCAGCAGCCAAGAAGGTCGGGGGACTGAAGCTTTCTTT.

V and J are TRBV24-1 and TRBJ2-1, with TRBD1 identical over 9 bases. Trimming removed 4 bases from V and 12 bases from J; junction bases left unmatched: 9. Germline lookup yields CDR1 KGHDR and CDR2 SFDVKD. The CDR3 is 14 residues long. As DNA, the CDR3 is TGTGCCACCAGTGACCCCGGGACAGGGAGGAGGCAGTTCTTC. Encoded protein: CATSDPGTGRRQFF.

The chain has TRBV12-5 and TRBJ1-2, with a tentative D call TRBD1 (5 bases). This CDR3 spans 15 amino acids. Trimming shortened V by 2 bases and J by 7 bases, and 17 bases separated the two germline ends. CDR1 LGHNT and CDR2 FRNRAP come from the germline V gene. The CDR3 nucleotides read TGTGCTAGTGGTTTGTTCATGGGCCCCGGGGGTGGCTACACCTTC. Amino acids: CASGLFMGPGGGYTF.

The rearrangement joins TRBV9 to TRBJ2-3; TRBD2 agrees at 13 bases. V lost 4 bases, J lost 14 bases, and 10 bases stayed unmatched. There are 14 residues in the CDR3. Germline CDR1 SGDLS, CDR2 YYNGEE. The CDR3 spells CASSPGLAGDSVYF. As DNA, the CDR3 is TGTGCCAGCAGCCCCGGACTAGCGGGGGATTCAGTGTATTTT.

This chain uses TRBV19 with TRBJ2-1; 10 bases are a match to TRBD2. Germline V gives CDR1 LNHDA, CDR2 SQIVND (reference sequence). Trimming cost V 6 bases and J 0 bases; bases outside gene matches: 5. The CDR3 has 16 residues. CDR3 nucleotides: TGTGCCAGTAGACTAGCGGGGCGGAGCTCCTACAATGAGCAGTTCTTC. Amino acid sequence: CASRLAGRSSYNEQFF. Supplemented by reference TRBV19 and TRBJ2-1, the full variable domain reads DGGITQSPKYLFRKEGQNVTLSCEQNLNHDAMYWYRQDPGQGLRLIYYSQIVNDFQKGDIAEGYSVSREKKESFPLTVTSAQKNPTAFYLCASRLAGRSSYNEQFFGPGTRLTVL.

This chain links TRBV30 with TRBJ2-3; D perhaps matches TRBD2 (6 bases). V lost 4 bases to trimming and J lost 7 bases, with 9 bases between them. This CDR3 comprises 11 residues. Germline V gene data show CDR1 as GTSNPN and CDR2 as SVGIG (reference sequence). The CDR3 bases are TGTGCCTGGAAGGAGGGGTATACGCAGTATTTT. Its translation is CAWKEGYTQYF. The full variable domain, in which reference TRBV30 and TRBJ2-3 provide the parts outside the CDR3, is SQTIHQWPATLVQPVGSPLSLECTVEGTSNPNLYWYRQAAGRGLQLLFYSVGIGQISSEVPQNLSASRPQDRQFILSSKKLLLSDSGFYLCAWKEGYTQYFGPGTRLTVL.

The J gene is TRBJ2-1, the V gene TRBV12-3 or TRBV12-4; D is ambiguous. The CDR3 has 13 residues. Trimming left V 7 bases short and J 2 bases short, with 9 bases between. Here the CDR3 reads CASTLGAYNEQFF. The CDR3 nucleotides are TGTGCCAGCACCCTAGGAGCCTACAATGAGCAGTTCTTC.

The chain has TRBV24-1 and TRBJ1-1; no clear D gene. From germline, CDR1 is KGHDR and CDR2 SFDVKD. The CDR3 runs to 13 residues. CDR3 nucleotide sequence: TGTGCAGTGGGCGCCCGGAGGGACACTGAAGCTTTCTTT. Its protein is CAVGARRDTEAFF.

This clone came up a few times. This chain joins TRBV3-1 (or the pseudogene TRBV3-2) and TRBJ2-1; the D is unclear. Germline values: CDR1 LGHDT, CDR2 YNNKEL (reference sequence). The V gene lost 5 bases and the J gene lost 2 bases, with 7 bases spanning the gap. This CDR3 has 13 amino acids. CDR3 sequence: CASSGQTYNEQFF. CDR3 in DNA: TGTGCCAGCAGCGGGCAAACCTACAATGAGCAGTTCTTC.

The genes are TRBV20-1 and TRBJ1-3; the D gene is possibly TRBD1 (6 bases). This CDR3 region has 15 residues. V lost 3 bases to trimming and J lost 0 bases, with 12 bases between them. Germline loops: CDR1 DFQATT, CDR2 SNEGSKA (reference sequence). This chain's CDR3 is CSASTGTSSGNTIYF. The CDR3 nucleotides read TGCAGTGCTAGTACAGGGACTAGCTCTGGAAACACCATATATTTT.

The chain uses TRBV5-1 and TRBJ2-3; 7 bases line up with TRBD1. CDR3 length: 14 residues. Germline V lookup: CDR1 SGHRS, CDR2 YFSETQ. V lost 5 bases and J lost 3; bases outside the gene matches: 6. The DNA of the CDR3 is TGCGCCAGCAGATCCGGGACAGAAACAGATACGCAGTATTTT. Translated: CASRSGTETDTQYF.

This chain links TRBV15 with TRBJ2-5; no firm D call. The ends were cut back, 0 bases at V and 5 bases at J, with 10 bases in the middle. In germline, CDR1 is LNHNV, CDR2 YYDKDF (reference sequence). The CDR3 loop spans 14 amino acids. The CDR3 DNA reads TGTGCCACCAGCAGAGAAGGCCCCGGGGAGACCCAGTACTTC. Translation gives CATSREGPGETQYF.

The rearrangement uses TRBV2 and TRBJ1-6; a weak D match, TRBD1 (5 bases). The CDR3 is 16 residues long. The V end lost 0 bases, the J end lost 9 bases, and 15 bases lay between the germline ends. Looked up from germline, CDR1 is SNHLY and CDR2 is FYNNEI. CDR3 sequence (DNA): TGTGCCAGCAGTGAAGCACACCAGGGCCTTGGTTCACCCCTCCACTTT. This gives the protein CASSEAHQGLGSPLHF.

Only a few counts were recorded for this clone. V and J are TRBV4-2 and TRBJ1-6; TRBD1 is a possible D gene (6 bases). CDR1 and CDR2 (germline): LGHNA, YNFKEQ. V was trimmed by 0 bases and J by 14 bases, leaving 11 bases between them. This CDR3 contains 13 residues. In nucleotides, the CDR3 is TGTGCCAGCAGCCAAGATATCGGGGACACCCTCCACTTT. As protein: CASSQDIGDTLHF.

This clone was recorded once. This chain joins TRBV4-1 and TRBJ1-2; D is perhaps TRBD1 (6 bases). The CDR3 is 18 amino acids. Germline loops: CDR1 MGHRA, CDR2 YSYEKL. Between the trimmed V and J ends, which lost 2 bases and 2 bases, there was a span of 21 bases. CDR3 loop: CASSQTSFGGQRNYGYTF. Here the CDR3 DNA reads TGCGCCAGCAGCCAAACGTCTTTTGGGGGACAAAGAAACTATGGCTACACCTTC.

V and J are TRBV5-4 and TRBJ2-3; TRBD2 matches 7 bases. The CDR3 has 15 residues. Unmatched junction bases numbered 5, after V lost 4 bases and J lost 0 bases. Germline V gives CDR1 SGHNT, CDR2 YYREEE (reference sequence). The CDR3 spells CASSPWRESTDTQYF. CDR3 sequence (DNA): TGTGCCAGCAGCCCTTGGCGGGAGAGCACAGATACGCAGTATTTT.

The gene calls are TRBV9 and TRBJ2-5; perhaps TRBD2 as D (5 bases). The V gene's germline CDR1 is SGDLS and CDR2 YYNGEE. V was pared by 0 bases and J by 5 bases, with 11 bases between. The CDR3 runs to 14 residues. Here the CDR3 DNA reads TGTGCCAGCAGCGTAGACCTAGCCGAGGAGACCCAGTACTTC. Amino acids: CASSVDLAEETQYF.